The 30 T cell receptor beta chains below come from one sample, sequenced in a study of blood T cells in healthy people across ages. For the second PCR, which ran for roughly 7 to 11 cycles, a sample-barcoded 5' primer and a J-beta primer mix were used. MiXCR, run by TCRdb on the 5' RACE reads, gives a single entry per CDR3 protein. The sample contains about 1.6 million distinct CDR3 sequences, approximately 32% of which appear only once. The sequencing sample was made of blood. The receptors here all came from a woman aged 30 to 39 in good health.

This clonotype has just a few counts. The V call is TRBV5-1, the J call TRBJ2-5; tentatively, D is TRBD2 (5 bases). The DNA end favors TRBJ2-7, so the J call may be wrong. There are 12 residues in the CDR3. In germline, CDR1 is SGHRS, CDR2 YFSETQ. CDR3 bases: TGCGCCAGCAGCGACGGACTGAGCGAGCAGTACTTC. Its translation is CASSDGLSEQYF.

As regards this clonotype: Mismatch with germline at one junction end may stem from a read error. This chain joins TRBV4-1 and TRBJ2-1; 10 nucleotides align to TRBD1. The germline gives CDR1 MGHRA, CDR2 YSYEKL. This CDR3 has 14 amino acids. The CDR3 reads CASSQGTGGAEQDF. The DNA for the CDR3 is TGCGCCAGCAGCCAAGGGACAGGGGGTGCCGAGCAGGACTTC.

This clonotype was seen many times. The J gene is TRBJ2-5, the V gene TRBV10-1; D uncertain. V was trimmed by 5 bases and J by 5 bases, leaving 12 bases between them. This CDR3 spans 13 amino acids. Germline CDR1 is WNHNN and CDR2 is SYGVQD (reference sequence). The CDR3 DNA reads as TGCGCCAGCAGTAAGACCCCTGGGGAGACCCAGTACTTC. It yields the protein CASSKTPGETQYF.

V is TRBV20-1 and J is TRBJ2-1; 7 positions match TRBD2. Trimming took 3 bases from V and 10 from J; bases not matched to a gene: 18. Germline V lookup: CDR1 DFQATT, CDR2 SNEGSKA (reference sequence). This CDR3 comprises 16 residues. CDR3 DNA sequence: TGCAGTGCTAGCGTACCGACTCGCGGGAGCGCCTACGAGCAGTTCTTC. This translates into CSASVPTRGSAYEQFF.

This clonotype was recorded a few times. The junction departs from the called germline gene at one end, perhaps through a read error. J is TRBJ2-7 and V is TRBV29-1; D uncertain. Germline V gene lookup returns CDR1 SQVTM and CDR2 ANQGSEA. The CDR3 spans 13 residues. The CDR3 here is CSVEGDSSCEQYF. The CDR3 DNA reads TGCAGCGTTGAAGGCGATAGCTCCTGCGAGCAGTACTTC.

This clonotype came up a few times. In DNA, the CDR3 is TGTGCCAGCAGTCGACTAGCGGATGATCAAGAGACCCAGTACTTC. Its protein is CASSRLADDQETQYF. The chain couples TRBV12-3 or TRBV12-4 to TRBJ2-5, with TRBD2 matching over 9 bases. The CDR3 has 15 amino acids. Trimming took 5 bases from V and 2 from J; bases not matched to a gene: 6.

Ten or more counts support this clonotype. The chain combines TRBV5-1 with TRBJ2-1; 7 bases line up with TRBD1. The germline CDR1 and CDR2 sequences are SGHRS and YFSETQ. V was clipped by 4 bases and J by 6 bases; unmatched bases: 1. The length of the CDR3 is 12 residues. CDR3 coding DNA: TGCGCCAGCAGCACAGGGGTCAATGAGCAGTTCTTC. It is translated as CASSTGVNEQFF.

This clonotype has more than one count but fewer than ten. The CDR3 DNA is TGCAGTGCTAGAGACCTACAGGGTAGAAGCTACAATGAGCAGTTCTTC. This encodes CSARDLQGRSYNEQFF. The rearrangement joins TRBV20-1 to TRBJ2-1; a weak D match, TRBD1 (6 bases). Trimming pared 0 bases from V and 3 bases from J, leaving 15 bases between. The CDR3 covers 16 residues. In germline, CDR1 is DFQATT, CDR2 SNEGSKA (reference sequence).

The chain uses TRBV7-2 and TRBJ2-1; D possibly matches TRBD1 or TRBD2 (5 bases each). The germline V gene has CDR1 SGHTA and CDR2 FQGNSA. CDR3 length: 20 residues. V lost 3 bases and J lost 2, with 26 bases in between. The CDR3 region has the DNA TGTGCCAGCAGCTTTTTCATTTCAAAGGGGCTAGCTGGGGCCTACAATGAGCAGTTCTTC. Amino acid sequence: CASSFFISKGLAGAYNEQFF.

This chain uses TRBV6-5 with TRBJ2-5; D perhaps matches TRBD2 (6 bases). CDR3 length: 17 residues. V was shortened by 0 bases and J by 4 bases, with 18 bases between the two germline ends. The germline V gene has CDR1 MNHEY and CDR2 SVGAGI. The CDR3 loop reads CASSYSRFSSGRETQYF. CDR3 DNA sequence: TGTGCCAGCAGTTACTCGAGGTTTTCCTCCGGGAGAGAGACCCAGTACTTC.

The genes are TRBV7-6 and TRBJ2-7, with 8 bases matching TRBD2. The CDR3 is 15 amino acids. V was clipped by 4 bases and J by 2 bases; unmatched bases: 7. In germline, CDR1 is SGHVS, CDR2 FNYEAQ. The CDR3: CASSSIAGSAYEQYF. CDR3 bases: TGTGCCAGCAGCTCAATAGCGGGGAGCGCCTACGAGCAGTACTTC. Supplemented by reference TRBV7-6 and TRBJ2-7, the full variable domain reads GAGVSQSPRYKVTKRGQDVALRCDPISGHVSLYWYRQALGQGPEFLTYFNYEAQQDKSGLPNDRFSAERPEGSISTLTIQRTEQRDSAMYRCASSSIAGSAYEQYFGPGTRLTVT.

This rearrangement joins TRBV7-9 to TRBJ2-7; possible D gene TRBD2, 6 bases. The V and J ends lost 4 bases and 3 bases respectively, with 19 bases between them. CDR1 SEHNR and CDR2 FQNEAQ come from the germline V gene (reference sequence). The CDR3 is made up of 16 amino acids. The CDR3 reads CASSSPLAGNLYEQYF. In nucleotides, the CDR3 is TGTGCCAGCAGCTCCCCATTGGCGGGAAACCTCTACGAGCAGTACTTC.

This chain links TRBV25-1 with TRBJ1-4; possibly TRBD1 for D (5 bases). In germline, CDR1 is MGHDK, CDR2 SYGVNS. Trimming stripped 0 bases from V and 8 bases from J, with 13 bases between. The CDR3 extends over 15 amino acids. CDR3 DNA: TGTGCCAGCAGTGAATACGGGGCAGGGAAGGAAAAACTGTTTTTT. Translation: CASSEYGAGKEKLFF.

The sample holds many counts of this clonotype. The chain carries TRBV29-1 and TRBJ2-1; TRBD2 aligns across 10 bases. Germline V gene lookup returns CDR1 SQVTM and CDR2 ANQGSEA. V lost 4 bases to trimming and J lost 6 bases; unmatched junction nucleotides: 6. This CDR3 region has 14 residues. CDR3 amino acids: CSVGNRLAGNEQFF. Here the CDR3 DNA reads TGCAGCGTTGGGAATAGACTAGCGGGCAATGAGCAGTTCTTC.

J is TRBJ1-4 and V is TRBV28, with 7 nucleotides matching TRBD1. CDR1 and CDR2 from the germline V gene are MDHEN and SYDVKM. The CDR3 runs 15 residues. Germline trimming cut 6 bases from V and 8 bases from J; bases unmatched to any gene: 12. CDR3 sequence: CASSSRTGVGEKLFF. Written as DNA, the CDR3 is TGTGCCAGCAGCTCACGCACAGGGGTGGGCGAAAAACTGTTTTTT. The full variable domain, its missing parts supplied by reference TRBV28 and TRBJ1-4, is DVKVTQSSRYLVKRTGEKVFLECVQDMDHENMFWYRQDPGLGLRLIYFSYDVKMKEKGDIPEGYSVSREKKERFSLILESASTNQTSMYLCASSSRTGVGEKLFFGSGTQLSVL.

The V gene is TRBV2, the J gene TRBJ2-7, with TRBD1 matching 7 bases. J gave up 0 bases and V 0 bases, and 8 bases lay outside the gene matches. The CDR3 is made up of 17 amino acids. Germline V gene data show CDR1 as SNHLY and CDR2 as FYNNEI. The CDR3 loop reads CASSEARRTGGSYEQYF. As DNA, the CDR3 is TGTGCCAGCAGTGAAGCGCGGAGGACAGGAGGCTCCTACGAGCAGTACTTC.

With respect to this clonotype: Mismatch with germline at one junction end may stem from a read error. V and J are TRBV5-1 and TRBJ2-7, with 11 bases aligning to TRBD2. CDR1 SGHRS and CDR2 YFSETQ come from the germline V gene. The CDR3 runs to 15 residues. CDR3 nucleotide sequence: TGCGCCAGCAGCTTGGTAGCGGGAGGGCCCCACGAGCAGTACTTT. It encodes CASSLVAGGPHEQYF.

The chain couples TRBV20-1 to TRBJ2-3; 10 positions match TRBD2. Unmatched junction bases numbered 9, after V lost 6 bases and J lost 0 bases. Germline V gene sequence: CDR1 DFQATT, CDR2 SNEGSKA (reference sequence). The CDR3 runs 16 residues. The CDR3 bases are TGCAGTGCCTACCCTAGCGGGGGCTATAGCACAGATACGCAGTATTTT. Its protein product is CSAYPSGGYSTDTQYF.

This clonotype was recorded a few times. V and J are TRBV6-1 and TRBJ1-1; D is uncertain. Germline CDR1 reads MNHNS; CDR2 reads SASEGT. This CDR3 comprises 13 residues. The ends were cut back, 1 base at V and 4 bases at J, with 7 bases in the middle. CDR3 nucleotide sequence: TGTGCCAGCAGTGAAGGGGGTAGCACTGAAGCTTTCTTT. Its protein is CASSEGGSTEAFF.

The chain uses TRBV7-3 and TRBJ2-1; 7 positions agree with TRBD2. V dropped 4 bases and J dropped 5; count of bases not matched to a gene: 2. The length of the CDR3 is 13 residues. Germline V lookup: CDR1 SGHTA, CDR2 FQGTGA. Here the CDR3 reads CASSWAGDNEQFF. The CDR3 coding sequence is TGTGCCAGCAGCTGGGCGGGGGACAATGAGCAGTTCTTC.

The CDR3 region has the DNA TGTGCCAGCAGTACGCGGGACGGACGGACCTACGAGCAGTACTTC. Translation: CASSTRDGRTYEQYF. The chain carries TRBV7-2 and TRBJ2-7; possibly TRBD2 for D (6 bases). The CDR3 is 15 residues long. V gave up 6 bases and J gave up 2 bases, with 17 bases separating them. Germline CDR1 SGHTA, CDR2 FQGNSA.

This chain's CDR3 is CASSLSLGLPTDTQYF. The CDR3 DNA reads TGTGCCAGCAGCTTATCCCTGGGACTTCCCACAGATACGCAGTATTTT. The V gene is TRBV7-2, the J gene TRBJ2-3; tentative D call: TRBD2 (6 bases). The CDR3 totals 16 residues. V lost 2 bases and J 2 bases, leaving 14 bases between the germline ends. Looked up from germline, CDR1 is SGHTA and CDR2 is FQGNSA.

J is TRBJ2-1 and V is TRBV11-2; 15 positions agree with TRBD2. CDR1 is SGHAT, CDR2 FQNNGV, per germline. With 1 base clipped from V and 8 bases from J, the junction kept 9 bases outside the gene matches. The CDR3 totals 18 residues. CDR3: CASSLVPGTSGRMDEQFF. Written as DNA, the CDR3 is TGTGCCAGCAGCTTAGTCCCTGGGACTAGCGGGAGGATGGATGAGCAGTTCTTC.

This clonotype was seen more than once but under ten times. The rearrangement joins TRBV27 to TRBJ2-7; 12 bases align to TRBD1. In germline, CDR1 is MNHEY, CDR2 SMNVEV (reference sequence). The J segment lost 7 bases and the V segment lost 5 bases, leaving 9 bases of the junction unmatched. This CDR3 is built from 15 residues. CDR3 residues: CASSKTGQGAGEQYF. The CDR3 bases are TGTGCCAGCAGTAAGACGGGACAGGGGGCAGGGGAGCAGTACTTC.

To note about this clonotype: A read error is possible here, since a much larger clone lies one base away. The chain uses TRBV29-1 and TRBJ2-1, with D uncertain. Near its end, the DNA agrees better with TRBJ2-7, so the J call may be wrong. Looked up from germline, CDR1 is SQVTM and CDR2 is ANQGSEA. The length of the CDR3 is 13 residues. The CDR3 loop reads CSVPSESYNEQYF. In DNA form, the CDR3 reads TGCAGCGTCCCGAGTGAATCCTACAATGAGCAGTACTTC.

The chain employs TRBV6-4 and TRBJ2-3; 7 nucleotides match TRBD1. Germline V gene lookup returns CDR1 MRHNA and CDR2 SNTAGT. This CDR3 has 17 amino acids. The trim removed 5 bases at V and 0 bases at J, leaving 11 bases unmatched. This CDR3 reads CASSRDSPESSTDTQYF. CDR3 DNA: TGTGCCAGCAGTCGGGACAGTCCAGAGTCTAGCACAGATACGCAGTATTTT.

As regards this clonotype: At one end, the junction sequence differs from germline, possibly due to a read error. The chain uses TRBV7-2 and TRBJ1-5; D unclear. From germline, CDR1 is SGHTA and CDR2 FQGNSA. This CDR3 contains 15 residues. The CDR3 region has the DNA TGTGCCGGCAGCTCTCCCGGGCCGTACAATCAGCCCCAGCATTTT. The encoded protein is CAGSSPGPYNQPQHF.

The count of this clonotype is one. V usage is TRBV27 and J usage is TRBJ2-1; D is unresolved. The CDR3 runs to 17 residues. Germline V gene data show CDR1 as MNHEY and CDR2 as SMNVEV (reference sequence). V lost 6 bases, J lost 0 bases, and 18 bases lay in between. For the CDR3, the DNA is TGTGCCAGCAGGACTTTGTTTCGGCGGAGCTCCTACAATGAGCAGTTCTTC. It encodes CASRTLFRRSSYNEQFF.

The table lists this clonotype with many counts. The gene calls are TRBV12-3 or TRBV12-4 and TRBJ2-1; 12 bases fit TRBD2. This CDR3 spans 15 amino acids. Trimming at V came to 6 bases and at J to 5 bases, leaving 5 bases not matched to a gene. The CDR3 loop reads CASSPTSGSHNEQFF. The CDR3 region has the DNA TGTGCCAGCAGCCCGACTAGCGGGAGTCACAATGAGCAGTTCTTC.

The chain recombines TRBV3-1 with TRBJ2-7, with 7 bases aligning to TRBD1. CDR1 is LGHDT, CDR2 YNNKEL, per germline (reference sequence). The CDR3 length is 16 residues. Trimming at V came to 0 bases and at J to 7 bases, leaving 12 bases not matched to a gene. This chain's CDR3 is CASSQDGTESQGEQYF. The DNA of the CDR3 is TGTGCCAGCAGCCAAGACGGGACAGAATCTCAGGGGGAGCAGTACTTC.